This T cell receptor (beta chain) is from a study of identical twins. Overall study findings and caveats: Weaker excess twin sharing was seen among beta out-of-frame sequences. Analyses of zero insertions could be partly confounded by invariant MAIT and iNKT cells.

This clonotype was seen a few times. What it binds is unknown. TCRdb processed the 5' RACE reads anew with MiXCR; each CDR3 protein has one entry. The sample includes about 530,000 distinct CDR3 sequences, around 22% of them seen just once. All donors were healthy Caucasians. Germline CDR1 reads KGHSH; CDR2 reads LQKENI. V shed 0 bases, J shed 4 bases, and the junction held 3 bases outside the gene matches. The CDR3 contains 15 residues. The sample was also linked to a second study, of yellow fever vaccine responses in identical twins.

Sequenced material: CD4+ T cells sorted from blood. The chain employs TRBV18 and TRBJ1-2, with 9 bases aligning to TRBD1. The origin of this receptor is a woman aged 18-29 years in good health. This CDR3 reads CASSPPGTGLYGYTF. The CDR3 coding sequence is TGTGCCAGCTCACCACCGGGGACAGGGCTCTATGGCTACACCTTC.